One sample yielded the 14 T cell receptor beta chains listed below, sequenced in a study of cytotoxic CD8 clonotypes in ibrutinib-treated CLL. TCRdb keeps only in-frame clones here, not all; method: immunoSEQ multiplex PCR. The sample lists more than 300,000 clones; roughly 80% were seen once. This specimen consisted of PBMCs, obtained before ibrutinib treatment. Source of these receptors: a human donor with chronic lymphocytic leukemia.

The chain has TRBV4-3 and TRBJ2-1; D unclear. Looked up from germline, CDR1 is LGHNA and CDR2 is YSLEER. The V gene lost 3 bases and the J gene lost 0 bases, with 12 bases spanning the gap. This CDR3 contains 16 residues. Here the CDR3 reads CASSHAGFGSYNEQFF. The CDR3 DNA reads TGCGCCAGCAGCCACGCCGGTTTCGGCTCCTACAATGAGCAGTTCTTC.

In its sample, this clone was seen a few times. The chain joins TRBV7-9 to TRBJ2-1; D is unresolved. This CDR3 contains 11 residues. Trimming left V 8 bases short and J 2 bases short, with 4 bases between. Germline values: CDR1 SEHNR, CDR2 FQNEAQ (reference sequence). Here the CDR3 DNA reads TGTGCCAGCGCGACCTACAATGAGCAGTTCTTC. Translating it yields CASATYNEQFF.

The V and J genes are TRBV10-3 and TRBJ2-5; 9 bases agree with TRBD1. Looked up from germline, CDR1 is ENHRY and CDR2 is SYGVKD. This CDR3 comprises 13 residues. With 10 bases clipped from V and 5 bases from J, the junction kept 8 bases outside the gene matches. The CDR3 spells CATGTGNGETQYF. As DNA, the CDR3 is TGTGCCACGGGGACAGGGAATGGGGAGACCCAGTACTTC.

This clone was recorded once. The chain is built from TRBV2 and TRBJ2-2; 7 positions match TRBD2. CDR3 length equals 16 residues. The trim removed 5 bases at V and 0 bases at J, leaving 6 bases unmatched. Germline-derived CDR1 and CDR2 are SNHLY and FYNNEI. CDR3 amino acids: CASSSSGTANTGELFF. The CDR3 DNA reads TGTGCCAGCAGTTCTAGCGGTACCGCGAACACCGGGGAGCTGTTTTTT.

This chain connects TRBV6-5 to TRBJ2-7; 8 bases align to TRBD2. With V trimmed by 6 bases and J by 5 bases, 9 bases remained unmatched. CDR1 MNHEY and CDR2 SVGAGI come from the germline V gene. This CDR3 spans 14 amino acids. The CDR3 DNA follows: TGTGCCAGCAGGCGACAAGCGGGAGTTGACGAGCAGTACTTC. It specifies CASRRQAGVDEQYF.

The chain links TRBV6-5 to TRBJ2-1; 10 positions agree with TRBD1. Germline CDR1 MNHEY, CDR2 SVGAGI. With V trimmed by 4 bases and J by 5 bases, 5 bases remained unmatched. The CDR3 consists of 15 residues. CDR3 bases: TGTGCCAGCAGTTCCCGGACAGGGGGTCACAATGAGCAGTTCTTC. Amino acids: CASSSRTGGHNEQFF.

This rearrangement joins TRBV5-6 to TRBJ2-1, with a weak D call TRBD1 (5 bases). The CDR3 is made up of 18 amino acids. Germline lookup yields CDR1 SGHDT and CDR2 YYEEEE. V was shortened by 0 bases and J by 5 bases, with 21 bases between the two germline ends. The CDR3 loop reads CASSLVGYFGQVDNEQFF. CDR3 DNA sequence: TGTGCCAGCAGCTTGGTTGGTTATTTTGGACAAGTAGACAATGAGCAGTTCTTC.

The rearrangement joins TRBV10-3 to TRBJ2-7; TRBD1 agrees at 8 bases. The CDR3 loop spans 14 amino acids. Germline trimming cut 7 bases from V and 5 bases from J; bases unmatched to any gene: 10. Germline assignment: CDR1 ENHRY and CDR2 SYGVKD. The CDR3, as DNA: TGTGCCATCAAAGGGACAGGTGACGGCCACGAGCAGTACTTC. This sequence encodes CAIKGTGDGHEQYF.

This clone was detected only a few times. The CDR3 DNA reads as TGTGCCAGCAGCCAAACCGGGACAGGGGCCTACGAGCAGTACTTC. Translating gives CASSQTGTGAYEQYF. The V gene is TRBV14, the J gene TRBJ2-7; TRBD1 matches 10 bases. The CDR3 covers 15 residues. V dropped 2 bases and J dropped 2; count of bases not matched to a gene: 3. Per the germline V gene, CDR1 is SGHDN and CDR2 is FVKESK.

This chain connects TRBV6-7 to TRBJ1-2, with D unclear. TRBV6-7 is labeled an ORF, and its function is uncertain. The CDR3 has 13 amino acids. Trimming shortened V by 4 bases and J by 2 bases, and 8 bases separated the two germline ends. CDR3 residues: CASSLGRNYGYTF. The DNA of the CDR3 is TGTGCCAGCAGTTTGGGCAGAAACTATGGCTACACCTTC.

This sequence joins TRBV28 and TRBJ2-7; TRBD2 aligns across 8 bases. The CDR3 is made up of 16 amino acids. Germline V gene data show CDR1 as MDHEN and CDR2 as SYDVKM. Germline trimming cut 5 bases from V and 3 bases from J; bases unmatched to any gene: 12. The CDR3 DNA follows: TGTGCCAGCAGTCTAACGGGAGCGGGAGTACTCTACGAGCAGTACTTC. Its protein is CASSLTGAGVLYEQYF.

CDR3 bases: TGTGCCAGTAGCCGGGACAGGGGAAAAGAGACCCAGTACTTC. Protein product: CASSRDRGKETQYF. The chain has TRBV6-5 and TRBJ2-5; 10 bases align to TRBD1. Germline V lookup: CDR1 MNHEY, CDR2 SVGAGI. V lost 9 bases, J lost 3 bases, and 7 bases stayed unmatched. CDR3 size: 14 residues.

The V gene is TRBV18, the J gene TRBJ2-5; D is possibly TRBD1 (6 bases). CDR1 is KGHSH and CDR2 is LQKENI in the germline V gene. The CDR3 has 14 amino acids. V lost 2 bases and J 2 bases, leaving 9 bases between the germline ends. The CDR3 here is CASSPGGGQETQYF. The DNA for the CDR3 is TGTGCCAGCTCACCAGGGGGCGGACAAGAGACCCAGTACTTC.

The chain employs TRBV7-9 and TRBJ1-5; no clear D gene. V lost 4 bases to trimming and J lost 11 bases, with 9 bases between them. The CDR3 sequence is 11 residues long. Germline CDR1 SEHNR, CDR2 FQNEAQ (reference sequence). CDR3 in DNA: TGTGCCAGCAGCTACGGTGGGTCCCAGCATTTT. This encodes CASSYGGSQHF. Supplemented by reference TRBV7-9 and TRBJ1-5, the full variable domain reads DTGVSQNPRHKITKRGQNVTFRCDPISEHNRLYWYRQTLGQGPEFLTYFQNEAQLEKSRLLSDRFSAERPKGSFSTLEIQRTEQGDSAMYLCASSYGGSQHFGDGTRLSIL.